The T cell receptor (beta chain) under discussion was sequenced for a study of STAT5B mutations in CD4+ large granular lymphocyte leukemia. Study-wide points: Patient CD4-sorted repertoires stayed more clonal than healthy ones after leukemic-clone removal.

Repertoires were generated with immunoSEQ multiplex PCR, while TCRdb's copy carries only in-frame clones and drops some. The sample contains some 34,000 clones, around 76% of which appear only once. About this clone: Its target is unknown.

This receptor was taken from a human donor in good health. Sequencing used CD4+ T cells from blood buffy coats.

The CDR3 reads CATSGRLPFSYNEQFF. DNA for the CDR3: TGTGCCACCTCAGGTCGACTTCCATTCTCCTACAATGAGCAGTTCTTC. This chain uses TRBV5-4 with TRBJ2-1; no clear D gene. V gave up 9 bases and J gave up 0 bases, with 19 bases separating them. This CDR3 is built from 16 residues. Per the germline V gene, CDR1 is SGHNT and CDR2 is YYREEE (reference sequence).